The rows below give T cell receptor beta chains drawn from one sample of a study of beta chain features in type 1 diabetes. Profiling relied on immunoSEQ multiplex PCR, and the TCRdb table lists in-frame clones only, not all of them. The repertoire holds over 500,000 clones, with about 16% as singletons. Sequencing was carried out using naive CD4+ T cells from blood. The receptors shown here come from a man aged 18-30 years in good health. Both conserved end residues are part of each CDR3. Each record gives: D gene, clone size, J gene, V gene, CDR3 protein, CDR3 DNA. D genes are given only for firm matches. Where a row states a size, it is once, few, many or the class of an expanded clone; other rows omit it.

>NA|NA|TRBJ2-2|TRBV5-1
CASSLKGTGELFF
TGCGCCAGCAGCTTGAAGGGCACCGGGGAGCTGTTTTTT
>NA|few|TRBJ2-1|TRBV6-1
CASSEDILFGGALPYNEQFF
TGTGCCAGCAGTGAAGATATCCTATTCGGCGGGGCATTACCTTACAATGAGCAGTTCTTC
>NA|NA|TRBJ2-5|TRBV7-2
CASVLTSFQETQYF
TGTGCCAGCGTCCTTACTAGCTTCCAAGAGACCCAGTACTTC
>TRBD2|few|TRBJ2-7|TRBV7-2
CASSLGLAGASYEQYF
TGTGCCAGCAGCTTAGGGCTAGCGGGAGCCTCCTACGAGCAGTACTTC
>TRBD2|NA|TRBJ2-5|TRBV10-3
CAIARLAGEETQYF
TGTGCCATCGCTCGACTAGCGGGAGAAGAGACCCAGTACTTC
>NA|few|TRBJ1-5|TRBV29-1
CSSNRGNQPQHF
TGCAGCTCGAACCGGGGCAATCAGCCCCAGCATTTT
>NA|few|TRBJ1-1|TRBV4-1
CASTHPGTLNTEAFF
TGCGCCAGCACCCATCCAGGGACCCTCAACACTGAAGCTTTCTTT
>NA|NA|TRBJ2-1|TRBV7-9
CASSLAVLAGFYNEQFF
TGTGCCAGCAGCTTAGCGGTGTTAGCAGGCTTCTACAATGAGCAGTTCTTC
>NA|few|TRBJ2-7|TRBV28
CASRQTGGYEQYF
TGTGCCAGCAGGCAGACTGGGGGCTACGAGCAGTACTTC
>TRBD1|NA|TRBJ1-2|TRBV25-1
CASSVQGVGYTF
TGTGCCAGCAGTGTACAGGGGGTTGGCTACACCTTC
>NA|NA|TRBJ2-4|TRBV6-1
CASNTEAKNIQYF
TGTGCCAGCAATACAGAAGCCAAAAACATTCAGTACTTC
>NA|NA|TRBJ2-1|TRBV10-3
CAITAEPGPYNEQFF
TGTGCCATCACCGCTGAGCCGGGACCCTACAATGAGCAGTTCTTC
>TRBD1|NA|TRBJ2-3|TRBV7-9
CASSTGTGGPDTQYF
TGTGCCAGCAGCACCGGGACAGGGGGTCCAGATACGCAGTATTTT
>TRBD2|NA|TRBJ2-7|TRBV10-3
CATRLAGSYEQYF
TGTGCCACCAGACTAGCGGGCTCCTACGAGCAGTACTTC
>NA|few|TRBJ2-3|TRBV30
CAWGQGLSTDTQYF
TGTGCCTGGGGTCAGGGGCTTTCCACAGATACGCAGTATTTT
>TRBD1|NA|TRBJ2-7|TRBV28
CASSWGQGYEQYF
TGTGCCAGCAGTTGGGGACAGGGCTACGAGCAGTACTTC
>TRBD1|few|TRBJ2-4|TRBV6-5
CASSYSTGLAKNIQYF
TGTGCCAGCAGTTACTCGACAGGGCTAGCCAAAAACATTCAGTACTTC
>NA|NA|TRBJ2-3|TRBV29-1
CSVLRLVDTQYF
TGCAGCGTTCTACGACTAGTGGATACGCAGTATTTT
>NA|NA|TRBJ2-1|TRBV15
CATSPRRQGGGVEQFF
TGTGCCACCAGCCCTCGGCGGCAGGGAGGCGGAGTTGAGCAGTTCTTC
>NA|few|TRBJ1-6|TRBV13
CASRQKGNSPLHF
TGTGCCAGCAGACAAAAGGGTAATTCACCCCTCCACTTT
>NA|NA|TRBJ2-5|TRBV5-6
CASSLERTQETQYF
TGTGCCAGCAGCTTGGAACGGACTCAAGAGACCCAGTACTTC
>NA|NA|TRBJ1-4|TRBV9
CASSVGPTNEKLFF
TGTGCCAGCAGCGTAGGACCCACTAATGAAAAACTGTTTTTT
>TRBD1|NA|TRBJ2-3|TRBV27
CASSLLTGGQDTQYF
TGTGCCAGCAGTTTATTAACAGGGGGCCAAGATACGCAGTATTTT
>NA|few|TRBJ2-7|TRBV4-1
CASSQVGRYEQYF
TGCGCCAGCAGCCAAGTGGGGCGCTACGAGCAGTACTTC